This record looks at one T cell receptor (beta chain) sequence and its context. Its cognate antigen has yet to be identified. No base-level quality is on record; no much larger clone is a single base apart. The cohort was made up of hundreds of healthy bone marrow donors. At the time of sampling, every cohort member was nominally healthy, though immune exposures that went unrecorded were likely present. The donor tested CMV seronegative, placing the donor among the 350 to 400 seronegative members of the cohort. Each donor provided a peripheral blood sample, and peripheral blood mononuclear cells were used for TCR beta sequencing. Genomic DNA was extracted from the blood cell samples with the Qiagen DNeasy Blood Extraction Kit. This entry belongs to a study of cytomegalovirus exposure and HLA in healthy donors (dated by TCRdb to the late 2010s). General notes on the study: In an earlier analysis of under 600 of the donors, roughly 300 Gb of sequence data and 100 million or so unique TCR beta sequences from some 170 million T cells were reported. An early release that covered more than 550 HLA-typed donors contained 300 to 350 gigabases of sequencing data and some 87 million unique TCR sequences. The genetic ancestry cluster associated with self-reported Caucasian donors included over 80% of the approximately 410 genotyped donors. The study aimed to test whether cataloging public T cell receptors could reveal signatures of past pathogen exposure. The study used immunosequencing to profile the T cell repertoires of 666 subjects and linked those repertoires to cytomegalovirus serostatus. Besides the first cohort of more than 650 subjects, a separate validation cohort made up of roughly 130 different subjects was used. High-throughput TCR immunosequencing, statistical association of individual TCRs with disease status, and machine learning were combined to predict cytomegalovirus infection status. A later analysis re-analyzed previously published TCR beta repertoires from 660 or so donors and added high-resolution HLA genotyping to study TCR occurrence patterns. Rather than using new phenotypic data, the later analysis identified candidate immune exposures from TCR beta sequences and from how often those sequences occurred across donors. An earlier analysis of fewer than 700 of the donors applied high-throughput TCR beta sequencing to assess whether each TCR beta V gene segment acted as functional or pseudogenic. Alongside the repertoire data, information on donor age, sex, ethnicity and CMV serostatus was compiled. A later genetic analysis used genome-wide SNP genotypes for about 65% of the roughly 700 donors, treating that subset as a discovery cohort. All discovery cohort repertoires had been generated using a single sequencing platform. Class I and class II HLA loci were covered by the typing at four-digit resolution. The number of typed donors differed by locus: about 620-630 for A, B, C, DRB1 and DQB1; 500 to 550 for DQA1; 606 for DPA1; and around 490 for DPB1. About 5 DR-DQ haplotypes were handled as single units for association and clustering, since linkage in the cohort was strong. Among almost 400 genotyped donors of the cohort, an average of approximately 230,000 unique TCR beta nucleotide sequences were sequenced per donor, roughly 20% of them non-productive. Study-level results and caveats: A later analysis found that HLA-associated TCR beta chains were more clonally expanded and had lower generation probabilities than equally common non-associated chains. Correlated functional status among segregating V segments might reflect linkage disequilibrium, but an unknown experimental factor could not be ruled out. According to the authors, the approach could potentially be generalized to other disease states and immunological phenotypes. Roughly uniform sequencing depth across donors was assumed in presence/absence analyses, although this assumption may not hold. In a later analysis, TCR association rates were found to vary across HLA loci, with the most associated TCRs seen for DRB1 alleles and the fewest for HLA-C alleles. The sequencing pipeline was judged likely to have produced a cluster of highly shared sequence variants as a technical artifact. While some public TCRs were present in many individuals, most TCR sequences turned up only very rarely across donors. When HLA alleles, especially DR and DQ, strongly co-occurred, TCR associations were difficult to assign to individual alleles. Approximately 16 rarely observed V segments, including chromosome 9 orphons, were excluded from the earlier analysis of approximately 500 of the donors because counts were too low. A total of 150 to 200 TCR beta chains were listed by the study as associated with cytomegalovirus. In this cohort, only TCR beta chains were sequenced, and detectable features were limited by the absence of alpha or paired-chain data. According to a later analysis, most CMV-associated TCR beta chains appeared to be HLA-restricted, and the HLA associations seemed to be driven largely by CMV exposure. In a later analysis, several top co-occurrence clusters were reported to appear linked to parvovirus B19, influenza, CMV and Epstein-Barr virus. The classifier was reported to diagnose cytomegalovirus status with high specificity and sensitivity in both the original and validation cohorts. HLA typing was unavailable for some donors at each locus, so association tests used only the typed subset. In a later genetic analysis, a missense DCLRE1C variant was associated with V-gene and J-gene trimming of TCR beta chains, and the association was replicated in an independent cohort. The only immune exposure information available for the cohort was CMV serostatus. A later analysis associated 15,000 to 20,000 TCR beta sequences with specific HLA alleles at a false discovery rate of 0.05. A further reported finding was that TCR beta sequences accurately predicted the HLA-A and HLA-B alleles for most subjects in the first cohort. A later genetic analysis reported fewer N-insertions in productive TCRs among donors in an Asian-associated ancestry cluster than the approximately 670-donor mean. In an earlier analysis of about 540 of the donors, most TCR beta V segments were observed in productive rearrangements about 90% or about 30% of the time, broadly matching IMGT annotations. Because the 87-base-pair reads could not distinguish some IMGT-functional V segments, including TRBV6-2 and TRBV6-3, those segments were excluded. In vitro tests confirmed that a few of the cytomegalovirus-associated TCR beta chains recognize cytomegalovirus antigens.

The library was made by the immunoSEQ multiplex PCR assay. For the multiplex PCR, a mixture combining 60 forward primers for TCR Vbeta segments and 13 reverse primers for TCR Jbeta segments was used. The CDR3 region of rearranged TCR beta genes was amplified from genomic DNA by a multiplex PCR assay. The amplified TCR beta libraries were sequenced on the Illumina HiSeq System as 87-base-pair reads. The study's processing was this. A later analysis counted about 80 million unique TCR beta chains across the 666 repertoires, and around 9.9 million of these chains were shared by at least two donors. Raw reads were error-corrected and collapsed into unique sequences with a nearest-neighbor algorithm that merged closely related sequences to remove PCR and sequencing errors. CDR3 sequences were aligned to IMGT reference sequences to assign V, D and J gene segments. For a sequence to be retained, at least a six-nucleotide match to both a V gene segment and a J gene segment was required. Rearrangements were called productive when the CDR3 lacked stop codons and stayed in frame with V and J; all others were non-productive. CDR3 was defined by IMGT convention, running from the second conserved V-encoded cysteine to the conserved J-encoded phenylalanine. The earlier analysis of about 590 of the donors excluded sequences that lacked an unambiguous match to a single V gene segment. An earlier analysis of a few hundred of the donors classified V segments as functional when productive rearrangements were above 56.7% and as segregating when the standard deviation between donors was above 5%. A statistical classification framework was developed to diagnose cytomegalovirus status using the catalog of TCR beta chain sequences. In a later analysis, TCR nucleotide sequences were compared against IMGT/GENE-DB human TR gene sequences so that V and J genes could be assigned. The TCRdist pipeline was used in a later analysis to assign CDR3 sequences and most-parsimonious VDJ recombination scenarios. In a later analysis, each TCR beta chain was defined by its CDR3 amino acid sequence together with its V-gene family, and reads lacking a unique V-gene family were excluded. To address suspected cross-contamination and a sequencing artifact, a later analysis removed over 500 highly shared, low-generation-probability nucleotide sequences. A later analysis calculated a clonal expansion index for each public chain from normalized within-repertoire ranks of inferred template counts. In a later analysis, generation probabilities were computed with a VDJ recombination model fitted to out-of-frame rearrangements, and the resulting probabilities were checked against IGoR. A later analysis scored TCR-TCR, TCR-HLA and TCR-CMV co-occurrence with hypergeometric tests, applying a repertoire-size bias correction to TCR pairs. In a later analysis, false discovery rates were estimated by permuting HLA or CMV assignments 20 times. In a later analysis, co-occurring TCRs were grouped with DBSCAN, and TCRdist sequence similarity was added when clustering was performed within HLA-allele-positive subsets. For co-occurrence clustering, repertoires with fewer than 30,000 or more than 120,000 public chains were excluded, along with four to six repertoires with anomalous nucleotide sharing. As stored in TCRdb, this immuneACCESS dataset retains in-frame rearrangements with V and J assigned. A fraction of the clones does not appear; measured against another copy, unresolved V genes explain less than half of the discrepancy, and the remainder lacks a known reason. The V and J calls and clone size were taken over from that table, and D and trimming were inferred from the DNA. This sample holds about 130,000 clones; about 87% were observed only once. The ten largest make up 4.5% to 6.5% of the sample.

The germline V gene (reference sequence) specifies MNHNY as CDR1 and SVGAGI as CDR2. The CDR3, from cysteine to phenylalanine, totals 15 residues. Only the CDR3 DNA stays, 45 bases, in frame from base 1. Trimming at the junction amounts to 6 bases on V and 6 bases on J, and the germline ends lie 18 bases apart. The TCR originated in a woman aged 25 to 39 in good health and CMV-seronegative. The chain employs TRBV6-6 and TRBJ1-5; tentative D gene TRBD1, with 5 bases matching. Sequencing input: PBMCs. The DNA is as follows: TGTGCCAGCAGCCCCGGGTTATGGGACTCTCAGCCCCAGCATTTT. Its protein is CASSPGLWDSQPQHF.